This passage covers 7 T cell receptor beta chains from one sample sequenced in a study of T-cell reconstitution after alpha-beta-depleted transplantation in children. Unique molecular identifiers were used to barcode this TCRbeta library. TCRdb recomputed calls from the PCR reads with MiXCR, one row per CDR3 protein. Of approximately 82,000 distinct CDR3 sequences listed, about a sixth are singletons. The sequencing here drew on PBMCs, mostly from graft donor cells, taken 360 days after TCRalphabeta/CD19-depleted stem cell transplant. These receptors were collected from a male patient aged 2-10 years who had a stem cell transplant for acute lymphoblastic leukemia, so the T cells may come from the graft donor.

This clonotype has only a few counts. The CDR3 protein is CASTGGSRYEQFF. For the CDR3, the DNA is TGTGCCAGCACTGGCGGGAGTAGATATGAGCAGTTCTTC. The chain links TRBV2 to TRBJ2-1; 7 bases agree with TRBD2. The germline V gene encodes CDR1 SNHLY and CDR2 FYNNEI. The CDR3 totals 13 residues. With V trimmed by 7 bases and J by 8 bases, 8 bases remained unmatched.

This clonotype was seen only a few times. The J gene is TRBJ1-4, the V gene TRBV5-1, with TRBD1 as a possible D gene (6 bases). In germline, CDR1 is SGHRS, CDR2 YFSETQ. Trimming shortened V by 4 bases and J by 4 bases, and 11 bases separated the two germline ends. The CDR3 covers 14 residues. The CDR3 nucleotides read TGCGCCAGCAGCAGGGGACACCATAATGAAAAACTGTTTTTT. Translated: CASSRGHHNEKLFF.

The chain combines TRBV5-6 with TRBJ2-7, with D perhaps TRBD1 or TRBD2 (5 bases each). This CDR3 spans 14 amino acids. Germline loops: CDR1 SGHDT, CDR2 YYEEEE. V was clipped by 3 bases and J by 4 bases, with 14 bases between them. The CDR3 DNA reads as TGTGCCAGCAGCTCCCGAGGGGTTCTTTACGAGCAGTACTTC. This translates into CASSSRGVLYEQYF.

In this sample, this clonotype turned up a few times. The chain uses TRBV7-6 and TRBJ1-1; D might be TRBD1 (6 bases). The CDR3 sequence is 11 residues long. CDR1 and CDR2 from the germline V gene are SGHVS and FNYEAQ. V lost 5 bases and J 11 bases, leaving 12 bases between the germline ends. Here the CDR3 reads CASSAGGAAFF. The CDR3 DNA reads as TGTGCCAGCAGCGCGGGGGGGGCGGCTTTCTTT.

The chain links TRBV20-1 to TRBJ1-2, with D unclear. The V gene lost 3 bases and the J gene lost 8 bases, with 4 bases spanning the gap. This CDR3 region has 9 residues. The germline gives CDR1 DFQATT, CDR2 SNEGSKA (reference sequence). As DNA, the CDR3 is TGCAGTGCTAGTAGCGGCTACACCTTC. Its translation is CSASSGYTF.

This clonotype was counted only a few times. The CDR3: CASGWRAFGELFF. The CDR3, as DNA: TGTGCCAGCGGATGGAGGGCCTTCGGGGAGCTGTTTTTT. The chain couples TRBV27 to TRBJ2-2; maybe TRBD2 (6 bases). The V and J ends lost 8 bases and 7 bases respectively, with 14 bases between them. CDR1 MNHEY and CDR2 SMNVEV come from the germline V gene (reference sequence). The CDR3 is made up of 13 amino acids.

This clonotype was observed a few times. V is TRBV25-1 and J is TRBJ2-7, with D hard to call. This CDR3 has 13 residues. Trimming left V 11 bases short and J 2 bases short, with 16 bases between. CDR1 MGHDK and CDR2 SYGVNS come from the germline V gene. The CDR3 reads CASETLVTYEQYF. For the CDR3, the DNA is TGTGCCTCTGAGACCCTAGTGACCTACGAGCAGTACTTC.